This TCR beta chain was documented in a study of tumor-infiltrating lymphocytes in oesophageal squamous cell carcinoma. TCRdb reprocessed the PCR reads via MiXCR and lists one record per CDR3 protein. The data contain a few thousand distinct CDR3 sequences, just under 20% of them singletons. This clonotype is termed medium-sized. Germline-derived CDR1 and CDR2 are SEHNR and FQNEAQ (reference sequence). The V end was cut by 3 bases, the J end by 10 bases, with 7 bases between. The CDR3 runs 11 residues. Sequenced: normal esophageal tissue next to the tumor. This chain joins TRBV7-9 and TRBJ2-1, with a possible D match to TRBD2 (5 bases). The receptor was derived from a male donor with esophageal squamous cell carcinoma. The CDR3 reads CASSFREEQFF. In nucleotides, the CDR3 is TGTGCCAGCAGCTTCCGGGAAGAGCAGTTCTTC.